This T cell receptor beta chain was recorded in a study of regulatory T cells in long-lasting Graves disease. Study conclusions and caveats: Small numbers of samples may have cut accuracy. Persistent disease was associated with favored TRBV28 usage and with favored use of TRBJ1-2 and TRBJ2-5.

Worth noting for this clonotype: Its specificity is unknown.

Germline-derived CDR1 and CDR2 are LNHDA and SQIVND (reference sequence). Trimming took 7 bases from V and 0 from J, leaving 16 bases between them. The CDR3 length is 16 residues. Building the TCR beta libraries relied on iRepertoire HTBI primers, and CDR3 regions underwent Arm-PCR. A single record per CDR3 protein comes from TCRdb applying MiXCR to the multiplex PCR reads. The table includes 450,000 or so distinct CDR3 sequences, around a fifth detected once. The sample's time point: persistent/refractory GD, antithyroid drugs over 5 years with positive TRAb. Preparation of the TCR library used RNA extracted from PBMCs. Staff drew around 8.6 milliliters of peripheral blood into EDTA tubes.

The chain joins TRBV19 to TRBJ2-1; D may be TRBD1 (6 bases). The source of this sequence is a female donor with Graves disease. The sample was peripheral blood mononuclear cells (PBMCs), taken when the disease was refractory, from a patient treated with antithyroid drugs. In nucleotides, the CDR3 is TGTGCCAGTACCCCGGCAGGACAGAGCTCCTACAATGAGCAGTTCTTC. Its protein is CASTPAGQSSYNEQFF.